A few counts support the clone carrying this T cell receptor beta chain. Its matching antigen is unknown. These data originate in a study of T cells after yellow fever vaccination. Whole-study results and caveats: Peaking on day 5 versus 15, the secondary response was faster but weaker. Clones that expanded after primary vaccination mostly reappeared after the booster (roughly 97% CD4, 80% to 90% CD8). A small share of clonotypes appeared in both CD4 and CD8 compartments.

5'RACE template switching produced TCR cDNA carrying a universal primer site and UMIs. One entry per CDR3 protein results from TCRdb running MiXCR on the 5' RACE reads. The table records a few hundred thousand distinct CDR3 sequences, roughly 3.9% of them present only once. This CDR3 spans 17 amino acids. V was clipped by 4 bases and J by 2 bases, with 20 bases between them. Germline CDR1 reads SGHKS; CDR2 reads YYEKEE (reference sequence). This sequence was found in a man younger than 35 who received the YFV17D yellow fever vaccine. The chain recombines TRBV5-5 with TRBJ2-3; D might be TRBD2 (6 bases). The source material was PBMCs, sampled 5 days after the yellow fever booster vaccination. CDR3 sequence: CASSPQFTGGVTDTQYF. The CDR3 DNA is TGTGCCAGCAGCCCCCAGTTCACTGGAGGGGTCACAGATACGCAGTATTTT.